The clone carrying this T cell receptor beta chain was detected a few times. Antigen specificity is unknown. Only in-frame clones appear in the TCRdb table, and some are missing; sequencing was by immunoSEQ multiplex PCR. Among approximately 1,200 clones listed, roughly 14% were seen once. Samples of adjacent lung (free of atypia) were collected at least 2 cm from the tumor margin. The sample belongs to a study of T cells in localized non-small cell lung cancer. Findings of the study overall: Owing to sequencing of a solitary tumor region, heterogeneity cannot be discounted. Tumor showed lower T cell clonality than uninvolved adjacent lung, where it was highest. Density of T cells in blood, when higher, went with longer overall survival.

CDR1 is SGHVS and CDR2 is FNYEAQ in the germline V gene. Germline trimming cut 5 bases from V and 3 bases from J; bases unmatched to any gene: 9. The CDR3 covers 17 residues. Sequencing used normal lung tissue next to the tumor, obtained before any cancer treatment. This TCR came from a male donor at least 60 years old with stage I lung adenocarcinoma. V and J are TRBV7-6 and TRBJ2-2, with 10 positions matching TRBD2. CDR3: CASSQDPGLADTGELFF. The CDR3 DNA reads TGTGCCAGCAGCCAGGACCCTGGACTAGCGGACACCGGGGAGCTGTTTTTT.